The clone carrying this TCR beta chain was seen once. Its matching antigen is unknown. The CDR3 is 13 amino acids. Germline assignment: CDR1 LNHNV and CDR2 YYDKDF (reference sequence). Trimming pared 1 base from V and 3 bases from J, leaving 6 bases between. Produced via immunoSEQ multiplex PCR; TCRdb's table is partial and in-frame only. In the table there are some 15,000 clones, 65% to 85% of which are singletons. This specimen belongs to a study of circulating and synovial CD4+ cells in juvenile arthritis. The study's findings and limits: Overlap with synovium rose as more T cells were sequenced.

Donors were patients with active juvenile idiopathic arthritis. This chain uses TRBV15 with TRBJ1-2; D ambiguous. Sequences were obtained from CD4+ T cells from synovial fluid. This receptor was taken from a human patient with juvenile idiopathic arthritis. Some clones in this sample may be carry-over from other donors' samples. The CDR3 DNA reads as TGTGCCACCAGCAGAGTCAGCGACTATGGCTACACCTTC. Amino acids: CATSRVSDYGYTF.